This T cell receptor beta chain was recovered during a study of blood T cells in healthy people across ages (dated by TCRdb to the mid-2010s). Background for the entire study: In model experiments, template switching captured roughly one uniquely barcoded TCR beta cDNA molecule for every two T cells. To avoid experimental bias, donors of different ages were randomly spread across the sequencing lanes. The study analyzed two additional independent replicas of 1 million unique cDNA reads from the same blood draw for two donors, one aged 18 to 30 and one aged 80 or older. Age-related changes in TCR beta repertoire diversity were measured in the study by deep sequencing normalized with unique cDNA molecular identifiers. Donors were grouped into four age groups: young (average roughly 17 years), middle-aged (less than 40), aged (approximately 58) and long-lived (approximately 82). The study at large found these results: Compared with the aged group, the long-lived group had more naive CD4+ T cells, fewer expanded clones and increased TCR diversity, a pattern suggesting age selection. Because the CMV infection status of the donors was unknown, age-related changes in expanded clonotypes may potentially have been confounded. Observed TCR beta diversity per million T cells fell roughly linearly with age, and a significant reduction was already apparent by age around 40. The percentage of naive T cells measured by flow cytometry correlated strongly with observed TCR beta diversity. Since profiling was done on bulk unsorted PBMCs, naive and antigen-experienced compartments could not be conclusively compared. Estimates of total diversity based on one million sequenced T cells were considered lower bounds and underestimates.

The germline V gene provides CDR1 MNHEY and CDR2 SVGAGI. From the cysteine through the phenylalanine, the CDR3 covers 15 amino acids. Only the CDR3 part of the read is kept: 45 bases, read in frame from the first base. Trimmed from V: 2 bases; trimmed from J: 8 bases; junction bases lacking a gene match: 11. Ten or more counts support this clonotype. Its specific antigen is unknown. Base qualities are not recorded, but no much larger clone differs from it by a single base. To prepare the library, 5' RACE was applied. Sequenced using an Illumina HiSeq 2500. A second PCR of roughly 7 to 11 cycles was run with a J-beta primer mix and a sample-barcoded 5' primer. Each TCR beta cDNA molecule received a unique molecular identifier from a template-switch 5' adaptor carrying 12 random nucleotides. Each sample yielded at least 2.5 million CDR3-containing paired-end reads. The Mint cDNA synthesis kit, primed by a TRBC-specific oligonucleotide, was used to synthesize first-strand cDNA from all RNA. Following uracil-DNA glycosylase treatment, all cDNA underwent a first 18-cycle PCR with the universal primers M1SS and BC2_uni_R. In the paper's pipeline: For normalization, 1 million high-quality reads, each with a distinct molecular identifier, were randomly selected from each sample. Reads sharing molecular identifiers were discarded rather than binned into consensus sequences. MiTCR, with a Q25 quality threshold and the strictest error-elimination algorithm, was used for CDR3 identification, clonotype clustering and error correction. Lower-bound total TCR beta diversity was estimated with a nonparametric unseen species model using Euler transformation. TCRdb reworked the public reads: Q25 trimming with fastp, MiXCR clone assembly, productive beta chains retained. Merged by CDR3 protein, the rows form single entries marked with the most common genes and DNA. In this record, the V and J calls reflect TCRdb's handling and not the investigators' own analysis. This sample lists around 500,000 distinct CDR3 sequences; 40% to 50% were detected once. The ten largest clones add up to around 23% of the sample.

Systemically healthy Caucasian individuals from Russia, around 38 in total and aged roughly 6 to 100 years, were included as donors. About 10 milliliters of peripheral blood were collected from each donor into EDTA-treated Vacutainer tubes. PBMCs were isolated by Ficoll-Paque density-gradient centrifugation, with at least 7 million obtained per sample. Trizol reagent was used to extract total RNA from PBMCs, with at least 6 micrograms per sample. The percentages of naive CD45RAhigh/CD27high T cells were determined by flow cytometry on a PBMC aliquot from every donor. Source material: blood. The sequence links TRBV6-5 to TRBJ1-1; 7 bases in the middle match TRBD1. The source is a man of 80 years or more in good health. In nucleotide form, the sequence is TGTGCCAGCAGTTACCAGAACCAGGGGGGCCGCGAAGCTTTCTTT. Translated, it gives CASSYQNQGGREAFF.